Shown below are 28 T cell receptor beta chains from a single sample sequenced in a study of blood T cell repertoires in COVID-19. Profiling relied on immunoSEQ multiplex PCR, and the TCRdb table lists in-frame clones only, not all of them. The sample consists of about 140,000 clones, just under 90% of them appearing once. The material sequenced was peripheral blood. The receptors were gathered from a woman of 80 years or more with acute or convalescent COVID-19.

This chain uses TRBV7-5 with TRBJ2-3; TRBD1, as called in the table, went unchecked against the DNA. TRBV7-5 is a pseudogene. The CDR3 is 17 residues long. The CDR3 region is CARTEPGTGVFADTQYF. The CDR3 DNA reads TGTGCCAGAACCGAACCCGGGACAGGGGTTTTCGCAGATACGCAGTATTTT.

The chain has TRBV6-5 and TRBJ1-2; no clear D gene. Germline assignment: CDR1 MNHEY and CDR2 SVGAGI. Trimming left V 8 bases short and J 6 bases short, with 10 bases between. This CDR3 region has 11 residues. CDR3 loop: CASLRSNGYTF. In DNA form, the CDR3 reads TGTGCCAGCCTCAGGTCCAATGGCTACACCTTC.

CDR3 sequence reads: CASSVGGHSPYEQYF. The CDR3 nucleotides are TGTGCCAGCAGCGTAGGGGGACATAGCCCCTACGAGCAGTACTTC. J is TRBJ2-7 and V is TRBV9, with D perhaps TRBD1 (6 bases). The germline V gene has CDR1 SGDLS and CDR2 YYNGEE. Trimming took off 0 bases at V and 2 bases at J, with 12 bases between the two ends. This CDR3 contains 15 residues. The full variable domain, with the rest looked up from reference TRBV9 and TRBJ2-7, is DSGVTQTPKHLITATGQRVTLRCSPRSGDLSVYWYQQSLDQGLQFLIQYYNGEERAKGNILERFSAQQFPDLHSELNLSSLELGDSALYFCASSVGGHSPYEQYFGPGTRLTVT.

The gene calls are TRBV6-5 and TRBJ2-1; 7 nucleotides align to TRBD2. The CDR3 loop spans 14 amino acids. The V and J ends lost 6 bases and 1 base, in that order; junction bases with no gene match: 3. Germline V gene sequence: CDR1 MNHEY, CDR2 SVGAGI. CDR3 residues: CASSPGGSYNEQFF. For the CDR3, the DNA is TGTGCCAGCAGCCCCGGGGGGTCCTACAATGAGCAGTTCTTC.

CDR3 bases: TGCGCCAGCAGCCCAGCCGACAGGGCCTATGGCTACACCTTC. Its protein is CASSPADRAYGYTF. The V gene is TRBV5-1, the J gene TRBJ1-2; 7 nucleotides line up with TRBD1. The CDR3 totals 14 residues. The ends lost 4 bases at V and 4 bases at J; junction bases unmatched: 7. The germline V gene encodes CDR1 SGHRS and CDR2 YFSETQ.

The chain uses TRBV10-3 and TRBJ2-7; D is possibly TRBD2 (6 bases). CDR3 length equals 14 residues. Per germline, CDR1 ENHRY and CDR2 SYGVKD. V was trimmed by 6 bases and J by 2 bases, leaving 14 bases between them. Here the CDR3 DNA reads TGTGCCATCAGCGAGGGGACGGGGGCCTACGAGCAGTACTTC. Protein product: CAISEGTGAYEQYF.

The gene calls are TRBV6-1 and TRBJ1-1; TRBD1 is a possible D gene (5 bases). The CDR3 extends over 15 amino acids. With 0 bases removed from V and 1 base from J, the gap between germline ends came to 9 bases. From germline, CDR1 is MNHNS and CDR2 SASEGT. This CDR3 reads CASSEAWQGNTEAFF. CDR3 coding DNA: TGTGCCAGCAGTGAAGCGTGGCAGGGGAACACTGAAGCTTTCTTT.

The chain joins TRBV6-5 to TRBJ1-2; 10 bases fit TRBD1. J gave up 7 bases and V 4 bases, and 6 bases lay outside the gene matches. Per germline, CDR1 MNHEY and CDR2 SVGAGI. This CDR3 has 14 amino acids. CDR3 coding DNA: TGTGCCAGCAGTTCAGACAGGGGGCGCCTTGGCTACACCTTC. Translation: CASSSDRGRLGYTF.

The rearrangement uses TRBV5-1 and TRBJ1-6; 7 nucleotides line up with TRBD1. This CDR3 is built from 15 residues. CDR1 is SGHRS, CDR2 YFSETQ, per germline. The trim removed 0 bases at V and 10 bases at J, leaving 7 bases unmatched. The DNA for the CDR3 is TGCGCCAGCAGCTTGGGTCACAGGGGCCCATCACCCCTCCACTTT. This codes for CASSLGHRGPSPLHF.

The J gene is TRBJ2-7, the V gene TRBV5-1; 9 nucleotides align to TRBD2. Unmatched junction bases numbered 3, after V lost 2 bases and J lost 3 bases. The CDR3 spans 14 residues. Germline lookup yields CDR1 SGHRS and CDR2 YFSETQ. This chain's CDR3 is CASSFISGSYEQYF. The CDR3 region has the DNA TGCGCCAGCAGCTTCATTAGCGGGAGCTACGAGCAGTACTTC.

This chain connects TRBV19 to TRBJ1-2, with D tentatively TRBD1 (5 bases). Trimming removed 2 bases from V and 7 bases from J, with 11 bases in between. This CDR3 region has 13 residues. The V gene's germline CDR1 is LNHDA and CDR2 SQIVND (reference sequence). CDR3 in amino acids: CASSIIRDTGYTF. Written as DNA, the CDR3 is TGTGCCAGTAGTATAATCAGGGATACTGGCTACACCTTC.

The chain joins TRBV5-5 to TRBJ2-7; tentative D call: TRBD1 (6 bases). The CDR3 loop spans 14 amino acids. Germline assignment: CDR1 SGHKS and CDR2 YYEKEE (reference sequence). V was trimmed by 3 bases and J by 3 bases, leaving 13 bases between them. This CDR3 reads CASSWRGGYYEQYF. The CDR3 nucleotides read TGTGCCAGCAGCTGGAGAGGGGGATACTACGAGCAGTACTTC.

V is TRBV18 and J is TRBJ1-5; D might be TRBD1 (5 bases). Between the trimmed V and J ends, which lost 4 bases and 9 bases, there was a span of 16 bases. The germline gives CDR1 KGHSH, CDR2 LQKENI. This CDR3 is built from 14 residues. CDR3 nucleotide sequence: TGTGCCAGCTCACAAGACAGACAAGACCCGCCCCAGCATTTT. Translating it yields CASSQDRQDPPQHF.

A single count supports this clone. The chain links TRBV29-1 to TRBJ2-7; weak D call: TRBD2 (5 bases). This CDR3 contains 13 residues. Germline loops: CDR1 SQVTM, CDR2 ANQGSEA. V was cut by 5 bases and J by 0 bases, with 11 bases left in between. The CDR3 nucleotides are TGCAGCGTTAGTCCGGGGAGCTCCTACGAGCAGTACTTC. Translated, it gives CSVSPGSSYEQYF.

This clone was seen just once. This chain connects TRBV30 to TRBJ1-2; a weak D match, TRBD1 (5 bases). This CDR3 contains 14 residues. V lost 2 bases to trimming and J lost 6 bases, with 16 bases between them. Germline lookup yields CDR1 GTSNPN and CDR2 SVGIG (reference sequence). Here the CDR3 DNA reads TGTGCCTGGAGTAAAAAGACAGAGTGGGATGGCTACACCTTC. Residues: CAWSKKTEWDGYTF.

The rearrangement joins TRBV19 to TRBJ1-3, with 9 nucleotides matching TRBD1. With V trimmed by 3 bases and J by 0 bases, 15 bases remained unmatched. Per germline, CDR1 LNHDA and CDR2 SQIVND (reference sequence). There are 20 residues in the CDR3. The CDR3, as DNA: TGTGCCAGTAGTATCAGACCGGGACAGGGTTCGTCTTACTCTGGAAACACCATATATTTT. Protein: CASSIRPGQGSSYSGNTIYF.

This clone was seen more than once but under ten times. The V gene is TRBV19, the J gene TRBJ1-6; 8 nucleotides line up with TRBD1. Germline loops: CDR1 LNHDA, CDR2 SQIVND (reference sequence). The CDR3 is 15 amino acids. V was pared by 3 bases and J by 10 bases, with 8 bases of the junction left unmatched. The CDR3 bases are TGTGCCAGTAGTATTGGACAGGGACAAAGATCACCCCTCCACTTT. Translated, it gives CASSIGQGQRSPLHF.

The chain recombines TRBV12-5 with TRBJ1-1; D not resolved. The CDR3 sequence is 13 residues long. The ends were cut back, 3 bases at V and 2 bases at J, with 7 bases in the middle. Germline V gene data show CDR1 as LGHNT and CDR2 as FRNRAP. This CDR3 is CASGLEVNTEAFF. As DNA, the CDR3 is TGTGCTAGTGGTTTAGAGGTTAACACTGAAGCTTTCTTT.

The chain joins TRBV6-2 or TRBV6-3 to TRBJ1-2, with D possibly matching TRBD1 (6 bases). Trimming took off 4 bases at V and 4 bases at J, with 16 bases between the two ends. In germline, CDR1 is MNHEY, CDR2 SVGEGT. The CDR3 is made up of 15 amino acids. The CDR3 here is CASSLKSGTTYGYTF. CDR3 coding DNA: TGTGCCAGCAGTTTGAAATCCGGGACAACCTATGGCTACACCTTC.

CDR3 DNA sequence: TGCAGTGCTAGTGCCGGGAATAGCAATCAGCCCCAGCATTTT. Encoded protein: CSASAGNSNQPQHF. The rearrangement joins TRBV20-1 to TRBJ1-5; no clear D. CDR1 and CDR2 (germline): DFQATT, SNEGSKA (reference sequence). The CDR3 runs to 14 residues. V was cut by 3 bases and J by 0 bases, with 9 bases left in between.

The rearrangement joins TRBV11-2 to TRBJ2-3; D gene ambiguous. Germline lookup yields CDR1 SGHAT and CDR2 FQNNGV. Trimming pared 0 bases from V and 5 bases from J, leaving 15 bases between. There are 16 residues in the CDR3. The CDR3 DNA reads TGTGCCAGCAGCTTAGATCTACCGACCTCAGGAGATACGCAGTATTTT. This encodes CASSLDLPTSGDTQYF.

The chain couples TRBV7-9 to TRBJ1-2; 7 nucleotides match TRBD1. CDR3 length: 13 residues. Germline V lookup: CDR1 SEHNR, CDR2 FQNEAQ (reference sequence). V dropped 6 bases and J dropped 8; count of bases not matched to a gene: 9. For the CDR3, the DNA is TGTGCCAGCAGGTACCGGGACAGTGAGGGCTACACCTTC. Amino acid sequence: CASRYRDSEGYTF.

Of note for this clone: The sample contains more than one DNA sequence encoding this CDR3. The rearrangement links TRBV9 to TRBJ2-5; 7 nucleotides align to TRBD2. The V and J ends lost 2 bases and 0 bases, in that order; junction bases with no gene match: 1. Germline V CDR1 and CDR2: SGDLS, YYNGEE. This CDR3 region has 14 residues. The CDR3 is CASSVGGNQETQYF. The CDR3 coding sequence is TGTGCCAGCAGCGTGGGGGGGAACCAAGAGACCCAGTACTTC.

The chain recombines TRBV7-9 with TRBJ2-6; no firm D call. V lost 5 bases, J lost 0 bases, and 8 bases lay in between. The germline V gene has CDR1 SEHNR and CDR2 FQNEAQ (reference sequence). This CDR3 contains 15 residues. CDR3 residues: CASSPVFSGANVLTF. For the CDR3, the DNA is TGTGCCAGCAGCCCGGTATTCTCTGGGGCCAACGTCCTGACTTTC.

This chain joins TRBV7-3 and TRBJ1-5; 8 positions agree with TRBD1. The CDR3 loop spans 15 amino acids. The germline V gene has CDR1 SGHTA and CDR2 FQGTGA. The trim removed 4 bases at V and 2 bases at J, leaving 4 bases unmatched. Here the CDR3 reads CASSCGQGGNQPQHF. For the CDR3, the DNA is TGTGCCAGCAGCTGTGGACAGGGCGGCAATCAGCCCCAGCATTTT. Variable domain in full (rest from reference TRBV7-3 and TRBJ1-5): GAGVSQTPSNKVTEKGKYVELRCDPISGHTALYWYRQSLGQGPEFLIYFQGTGAADDSGLPNDRFFAVRPEGSVSTLKIQRTERGDSAVYLCASSCGQGGNQPQHFGDGTRLSIL.

This clone was observed once. The CDR3 DNA sequence: TGTGCCAGCAGCCAAGGGTGGACAGGGGACACCGGGGAGCTGTTTTTT. Translation gives CASSQGWTGDTGELFF. The rearrangement links TRBV4-2 to TRBJ2-2; 9 bases line up with TRBD1. Per germline, CDR1 LGHNA and CDR2 YNFKEQ. With 1 base clipped from V and 3 bases from J, the junction kept 3 bases outside the gene matches. The CDR3 sequence is 16 residues long.

The chain employs TRBV7-2 and TRBJ1-5; tentative D call: TRBD1 (5 bases). Germline CDR1 reads SGHTA; CDR2 reads FQGNSA. Trimming shortened V by 3 bases and J by 6 bases, and 9 bases separated the two germline ends. The CDR3 runs to 13 residues. The CDR3 DNA reads TGTGCCAGCAGCTTGCGGGGGGGTCAGCCCCAGCATTTT. Residues: CASSLRGGQPQHF.

Remarks on this clone: The same CDR3 is also encoded by other DNA sequences in this sample. This rearrangement joins TRBV30 to TRBJ1-4, with D possibly matching TRBD1 (6 bases). Germline V gene data show CDR1 as GTSNPN and CDR2 as SVGIG (reference sequence). The germline V and J ends were trimmed by 3 bases and 4 bases, with 9 bases remaining between them. This CDR3 region has 13 residues. The CDR3 DNA is TGTGCCTGGAGGACAGGTTTTAATGAAAAACTGTTTTTT. As protein: CAWRTGFNEKLFF.